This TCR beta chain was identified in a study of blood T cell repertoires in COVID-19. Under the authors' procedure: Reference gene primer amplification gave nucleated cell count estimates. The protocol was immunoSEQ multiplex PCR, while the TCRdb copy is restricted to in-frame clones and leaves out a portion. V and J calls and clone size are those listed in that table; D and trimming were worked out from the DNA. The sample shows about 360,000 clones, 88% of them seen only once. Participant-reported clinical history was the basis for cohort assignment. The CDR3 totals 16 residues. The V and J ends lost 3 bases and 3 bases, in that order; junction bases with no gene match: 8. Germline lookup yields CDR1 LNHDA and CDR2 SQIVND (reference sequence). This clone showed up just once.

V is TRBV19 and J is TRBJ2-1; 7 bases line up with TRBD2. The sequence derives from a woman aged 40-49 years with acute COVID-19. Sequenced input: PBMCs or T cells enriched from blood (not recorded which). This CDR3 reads CASSILGLDFYNEQFF. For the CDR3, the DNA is TGTGCCAGTAGTATCCTCGGACTAGACTTCTACAATGAGCAGTTCTTC. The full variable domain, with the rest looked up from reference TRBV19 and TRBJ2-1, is DGGITQSPKYLFRKEGQNVTLSCEQNLNHDAMYWYRQDPGQGLRLIYYSQIVNDFQKGDIAEGYSVSREKKESFPLTVTSAQKNPTAFYLCASSILGLDFYNEQFFGPGTRLTVL.